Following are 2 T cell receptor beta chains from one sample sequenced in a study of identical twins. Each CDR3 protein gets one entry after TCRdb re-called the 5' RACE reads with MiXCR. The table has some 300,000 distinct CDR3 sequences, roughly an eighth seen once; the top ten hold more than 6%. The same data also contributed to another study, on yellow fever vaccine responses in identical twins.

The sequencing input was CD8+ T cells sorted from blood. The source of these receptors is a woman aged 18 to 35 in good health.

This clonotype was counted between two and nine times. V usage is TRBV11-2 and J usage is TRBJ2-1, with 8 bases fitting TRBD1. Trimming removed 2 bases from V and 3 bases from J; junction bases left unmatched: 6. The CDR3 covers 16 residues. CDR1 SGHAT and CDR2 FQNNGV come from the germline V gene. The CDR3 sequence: CASSLMSRGLYNEQFF. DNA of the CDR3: TGTGCCAGCAGCTTAATGTCCAGGGGGCTCTACAATGAGCAGTTCTTC.

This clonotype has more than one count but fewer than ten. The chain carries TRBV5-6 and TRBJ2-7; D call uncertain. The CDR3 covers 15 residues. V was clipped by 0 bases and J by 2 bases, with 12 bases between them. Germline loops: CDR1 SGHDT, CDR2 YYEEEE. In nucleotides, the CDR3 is TGTGCCAGCAGCTTGGGATCGATGGGAACCTACGAGCAGTACTTC. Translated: CASSLGSMGTYEQYF.